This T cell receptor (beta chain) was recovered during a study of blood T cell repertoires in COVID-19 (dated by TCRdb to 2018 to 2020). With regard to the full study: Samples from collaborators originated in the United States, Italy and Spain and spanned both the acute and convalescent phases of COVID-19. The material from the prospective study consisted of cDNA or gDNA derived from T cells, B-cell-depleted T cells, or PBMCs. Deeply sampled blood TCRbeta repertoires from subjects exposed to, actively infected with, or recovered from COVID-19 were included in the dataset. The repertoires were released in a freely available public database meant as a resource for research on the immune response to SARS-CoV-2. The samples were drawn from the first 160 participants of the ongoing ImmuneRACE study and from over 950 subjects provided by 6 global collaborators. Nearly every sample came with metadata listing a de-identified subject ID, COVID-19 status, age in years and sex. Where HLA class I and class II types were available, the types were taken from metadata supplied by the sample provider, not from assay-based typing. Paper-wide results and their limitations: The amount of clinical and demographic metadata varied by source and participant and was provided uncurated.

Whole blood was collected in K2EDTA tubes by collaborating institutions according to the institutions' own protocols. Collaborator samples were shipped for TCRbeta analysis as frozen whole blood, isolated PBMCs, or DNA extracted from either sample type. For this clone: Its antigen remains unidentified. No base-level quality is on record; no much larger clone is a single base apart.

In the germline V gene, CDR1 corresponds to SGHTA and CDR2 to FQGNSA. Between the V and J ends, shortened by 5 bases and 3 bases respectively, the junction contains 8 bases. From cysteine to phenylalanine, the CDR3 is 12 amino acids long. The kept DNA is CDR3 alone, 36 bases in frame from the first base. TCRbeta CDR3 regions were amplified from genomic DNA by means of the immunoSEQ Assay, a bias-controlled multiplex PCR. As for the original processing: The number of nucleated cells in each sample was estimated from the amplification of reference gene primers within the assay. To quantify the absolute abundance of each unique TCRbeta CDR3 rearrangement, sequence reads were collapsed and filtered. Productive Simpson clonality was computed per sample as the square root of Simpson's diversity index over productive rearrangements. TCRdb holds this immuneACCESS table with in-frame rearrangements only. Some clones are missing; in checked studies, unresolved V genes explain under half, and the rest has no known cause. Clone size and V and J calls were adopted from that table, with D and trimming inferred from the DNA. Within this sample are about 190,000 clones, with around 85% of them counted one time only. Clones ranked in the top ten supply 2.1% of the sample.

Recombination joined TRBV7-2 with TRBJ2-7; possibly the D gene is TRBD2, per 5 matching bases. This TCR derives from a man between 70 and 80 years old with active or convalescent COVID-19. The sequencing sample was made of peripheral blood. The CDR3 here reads CASSGSGYEQYF. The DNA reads TGTGCCAGCAGCGGGAGTGGCTACGAGCAGTACTTC. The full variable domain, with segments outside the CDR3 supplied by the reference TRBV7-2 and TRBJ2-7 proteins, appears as GAGVSQSPSNKVTEKGKDVELRCDPISGHTALYWYRQSLGQGLEFLIYFQGNSAPDKSGLPSDRFSAERTGGSVSTLTIQRTQQEDSAVYLCASSGSGYEQYFGPGTRLTVT.